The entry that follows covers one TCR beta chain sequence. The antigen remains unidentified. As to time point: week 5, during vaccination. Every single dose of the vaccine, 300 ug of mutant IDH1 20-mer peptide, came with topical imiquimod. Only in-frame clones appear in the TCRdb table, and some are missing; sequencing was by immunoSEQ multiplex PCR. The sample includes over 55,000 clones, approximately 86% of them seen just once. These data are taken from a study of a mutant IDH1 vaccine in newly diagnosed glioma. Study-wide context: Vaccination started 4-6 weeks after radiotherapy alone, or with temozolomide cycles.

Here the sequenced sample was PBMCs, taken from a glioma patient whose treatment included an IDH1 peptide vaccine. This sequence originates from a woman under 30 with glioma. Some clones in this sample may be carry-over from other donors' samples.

CDR3 in amino acids: CASSQDPAGGTNEKLFF. The CDR3 coding sequence is TGCGCCAGCAGCCAAGACCCCGCAGGGGGGACTAATGAAAAACTGTTTTTT. This chain uses TRBV4-1 with TRBJ1-4, with 7 positions matching TRBD1. Per the germline V gene, CDR1 is MGHRA and CDR2 is YSYEKL. CDR3 size: 17 residues. With 0 bases clipped from V and 2 bases from J, the junction kept 6 bases outside the gene matches.